A selection of T cell receptor beta chains follows, all from one sample in a study of blood T cell repertoires in COVID-19. Only in-frame clones appear in the TCRdb table, and some are missing; sequencing was by immunoSEQ multiplex PCR. The sample contains hundreds of thousands of clones, approximately 90% of which appear only once. Sequenced sample: PBMCs or T cells enriched from blood (not recorded which). All receptors come from a middle-aged woman with acute COVID-19. Each CDR3 is given without its conserved first and last residue. Size is stated for part of the rows, as once, few or many counts, or as a class when the clone is expanded.

V	J	length	size	CDR3
TRBV18	TRBJ1-2	11	.	ASSIGTGDGYT
TRBV7-3	TRBJ1-1	12	.	ASSAARGQTEAF
TRBV19	TRBJ1-4	15	.	ASSIVLQGGTNEKLF
TRBV24-1	TRBJ2-5	14	.	ATSATSGRSKETQY
TRBV9	TRBJ2-2	12	.	ASSIRTSPGELF
TRBV15	TRBJ2-3	15	.	ATSRGGLAGSTDTQY
TRBV28	TRBJ2-3	12	.	ASRGHPKGDTQY
TRBV5-5	TRBJ2-1	14	.	ASSLVAGSSYNEQF
TRBV3-1/TRBV3-2	TRBJ1-1	12	.	ASNPSDSLTEAF
TRBV12-3/TRBV12-4	TRBJ2-1	11	few	ASSSGQGNEQF
TRBV27	TRBJ2-7	11	few	ASSFTGAYEQY
TRBV27	TRBJ2-5	11	.	ASSYVLGETQY
TRBV11-2	TRBJ2-1	10	.	ASSLVADEQF
TRBV30	TRBJ1-5	11	.	AWSVQGDQPQH
TRBV21-1	TRBJ2-3	13	.	ASSKVGQGPDTQY
TRBV7-8	TRBJ1-5	13	.	ASSRGTAINQPQH
TRBV6-5	TRBJ2-3	11	.	ASKQGRTDTQY
TRBV7-8	TRBJ1-5	13	few	ASSLQGGTGQPQH
TRBV19	TRBJ1-2	10	.	ASSQASYGYT
TRBV18	TRBJ1-2	13	few	ASSPEGGTAYGYT
TRBV6-5	TRBJ2-2	12	few	ASTLAGGHGELF
TRBV2	TRBJ1-2	11	.	ASQGQGMAGYT
TRBV5-5	TRBJ1-1	14	many	ASSLYSGVRNTEAF
TRBV18	TRBJ1-1	11	.	ASSSARDTEAF
TRBV5-1	TRBJ1-3	15	.	ASSRTLQTGSGNTIY
TRBV13	TRBJ1-1	13	.	ASSLGRRENTEAF
TRBV27	TRBJ1-3	11	.	ASSLIAGNTIY
TRBV7-8	TRBJ1-1	13	.	ASSSGTGGQTEAF
TRBV9	TRBJ2-1	13	once	ASSVTSGITNEQF
TRBV2	TRBJ1-6	12	.	ASSESQGDSPLH
TRBV30	TRBJ2-4	13	.	AWSVSGAGGNIQY
TRBV11-3	TRBJ2-2	16	.	ASSLDKWGTPAPGELF
TRBV5-4	TRBJ2-1	14	.	ASSIPAGSSYNEQF
TRBV5-6	TRBJ1-5	12	few	ASSDRAGVQPQH
TRBV27	TRBJ2-4	12	.	ASSPQGKKNIQY
TRBV11-2	TRBJ2-3	10	.	ASRGGFDTQY
TRBV3-1/TRBV3-2	TRBJ2-1	11	.	ASSQDSGYEQF
TRBV5-6	TRBJ2-5	14	once	ASSPGTAFKGETQY
TRBV24-1	TRBJ1-1	11	.	ATSEGGSTEAF
TRBV18	TRBJ2-2	16	.	ASQPGGTGVSSTGELF
TRBV3-1/TRBV3-2	TRBJ1-1	13	.	ASSSTPDLGTEAF
TRBV10-3	TRBJ1-1	12	.	AISSIQGKTEAF
TRBV12-3/TRBV12-4	TRBJ1-1	10	.	ASSFGDTEAF
TRBV5-5	TRBJ2-1	12	.	ASSFGSSYNEQF
TRBV28	TRBJ2-6	16	.	ASSLWGTVYSGANVLT
TRBV10-3	TRBJ1-5	16	.	AISESTRGQGYGQPQH
TRBV9	TRBJ1-4	13	.	ASSDATGGNEKLF
TRBV12-3/TRBV12-4	TRBJ1-5	10	.	ASREGAQPQH
TRBV19	TRBJ2-2	15	.	ASSIFRGTANTGELF
TRBV28	TRBJ2-7	9	.	ASGTAFEQY
TRBV7-2	TRBJ2-7	14	.	ASSFSSAQPYYEQY